These T cell receptor beta chains were read from a single sample in a study of blood T cell repertoires in COVID-19. TCRdb's copy holds only in-frame clones and misses some; the assay was immunoSEQ multiplex PCR. This table has a few hundred thousand clones, 82% appearing once. Sequenced sample: PBMCs or T cells enriched from blood (not recorded which). Every receptor here comes from a woman aged 55-69 years who had recovered from COVID-19. CDR3s include the opening cysteine and the closing phenylalanine or tryptophan. A D gene is named only where the DNA matches it firmly. Size is stated for part of the rows, as once, few or many counts, or as a class when the clone is expanded.

D	V	J	size	CDR3	DNA
NA	TRBV3-1/TRBV3-2	TRBJ1-2	NA	CASSQRGEAIYGYTF	TGTGCCAGCAGCCAAAGAGGCGAGGCTATTTATGGCTACACCTTC
NA	TRBV21-1	TRBJ1-4	NA	CASSRLSGGNEKLFF	TGTGCCAGCAGCAGGTTAAGCGGGGGGAATGAAAAACTGTTTTTT
NA	TRBV4-3	TRBJ1-1	NA	CASRKGDMNTEAFF	TGCGCCAGCCGGAAGGGGGACATGAACACTGAAGCTTTCTTT
NA	TRBV14	TRBJ2-7	NA	CASSRLLAGEQYF	TGTGCCAGCAGCCGGCTACTAGCCGGTGAGCAGTACTTC
TRBD2	TRBV5-1	TRBJ2-1	NA	CASSQGLAGGRGEQFF	TGCGCCAGCAGCCAGGGACTAGCGGGAGGAAGGGGTGAGCAGTTCTTC
TRBD1	TRBV5-1	TRBJ2-7	NA	CASSLGWTGSYEQYF	TGCGCCAGCAGCTTAGGCTGGACAGGGTCCTACGAGCAGTACTTC
TRBD2	TRBV7-8	TRBJ2-3	NA	CASSLASAGEGTDTQYF	TGTGCCAGCAGCTTAGCTTCAGCGGGAGAGGGGACAGATACGCAGTATTTT
TRBD2	TRBV5-4	TRBJ2-2	NA	CASSPPLSGRNTGELFF	TGTGCCAGCAGCCCCCCCCTTAGCGGGAGAAACACCGGGGAGCTGTTTTTT
NA	TRBV11-2	TRBJ1-1	NA	CASSPTHHRYTEAFF	TGTGCCAGCAGCCCCACCCACCACAGATACACTGAAGCTTTCTTT
NA	TRBV3-1/TRBV3-2	TRBJ1-1	NA	CASSPSETFTEAFF	TGTGCCAGCAGCCCCTCCGAGACATTCACTGAAGCTTTCTTT
NA	TRBV9	TRBJ1-1	NA	CASTSGGVSGTEAFF	TGTGCCAGCACCTCGGGGGGGGTGTCGGGCACTGAAGCTTTCTTT
NA	TRBV11-2	TRBJ1-2	once	CASSQDLSFYGYTF	TGTGCCAGCAGCCAGGACTTATCCTTCTATGGCTACACCTTC
TRBD1	TRBV6-6	TRBJ1-5	NA	CASSYNRDRGNQPQHF	TGTGCCAGCAGTTACAACCGGGACAGGGGCAATCAGCCCCAGCATTTT
TRBD1	TRBV5-5	TRBJ2-5	NA	CASSLEGTGGWETQYF	TGTGCCAGCAGCTTGGAAGGCACAGGGGGCTGGGAGACCCAGTACTTC
NA	TRBV9	TRBJ2-1	NA	CASSVDRLEDEQFF	TGTGCCAGCAGCGTAGACCGTCTTGAGGATGAGCAGTTCTTC
NA	TRBV7-2	TRBJ2-1	NA	CASSPSGGYNEQFF	TGTGCCAGCAGCCCCTCCGGGGGCTACAATGAGCAGTTCTTC
NA	TRBV6-2/TRBV6-3	TRBJ1-5	NA	CASSYFTRGSNQPQHF	TGTGCCAGCAGTTATTTTACCCGCGGTAGCAATCAGCCCCAGCATTTT
TRBD1	TRBV19	TRBJ1-2	NA	CATQRDRGLLDYTF	TGTGCCACTCAAAGGGACAGGGGGCTTTTGGACTACACCTTC
NA	TRBV3-1/TRBV3-2	TRBJ1-1	NA	CASSQDRGTEAFF	TGTGCCAGCAGCCAAGATAGGGGAACTGAAGCTTTCTTT
NA	TRBV18	TRBJ2-3	NA	CASSPGGKDTQYF	TGTGCCAGCTCACCAGGGGGCAAAGATACGCAGTATTTT
TRBD1	TRBV6-2/TRBV6-3	TRBJ1-5	NA	CASSPDRARNQPQHF	TGTGCCAGCAGCCCCGACAGGGCGCGCAATCAGCCCCAGCATTTT
NA	TRBV5-8	TRBJ2-3	few	CASSNGLARDTQYF	TGTGCCAGCAGCAATGGACTGGCTCGAGATACGCAGTATTTT
NA	TRBV4-1	TRBJ1-5	NA	CASSQTQGPASQPQHF	TGCGCCAGCAGCCAGACACAGGGCCCAGCGAGTCAGCCCCAGCATTTT
TRBD1	TRBV19	TRBJ1-6	NA	CASIGQGPNYFHF	TGTGCCAGTATCGGACAGGGGCCCAATTACTTCCACTTT
TRBD1	TRBV18	TRBJ1-1	NA	CASSPPGQGGTEAFF	TGTGCCAGCTCACCACCCGGACAGGGAGGCACTGAAGCTTTCTTT
TRBD2	TRBV18	TRBJ2-3	NA	CASSPPQRDADTQYF	TGTGCCAGCTCACCACCGCAGCGGGATGCAGATACGCAGTATTTT
TRBD1	TRBV5-5	TRBJ2-7	NA	CASSLYRGSTEQYF	TGTGCCAGCAGCTTGTACAGGGGCTCTACCGAGCAGTACTTC
TRBD2	TRBV6-1	TRBJ2-7	NA	CASSEALTSGRYEQYF	TGTGCCAGCAGTGAAGCGCTGACTAGCGGGAGATACGAGCAGTACTTC
NA	TRBV11-2	TRBJ2-3	NA	CASSLDSLTDTQYF	TGTGCCAGCAGCTTGGACTCTCTCACAGATACGCAGTATTTT
NA	TRBV12-5	TRBJ2-1	NA	CASGPDHPSDHNEQFF	TGTGCTAGTGGTCCCGACCACCCTAGCGACCACAATGAGCAGTTCTTC
TRBD1	TRBV19	TRBJ1-4	NA	CASGPGQGNEKLFF	TGTGCCAGTGGACCGGGACAGGGAAATGAAAAACTGTTTTTT
TRBD1	TRBV11-2	TRBJ1-2	NA	CASSPDPGQSYGYTF	TGTGCCAGCAGCCCTGATCCGGGACAGAGCTATGGCTACACCTTC